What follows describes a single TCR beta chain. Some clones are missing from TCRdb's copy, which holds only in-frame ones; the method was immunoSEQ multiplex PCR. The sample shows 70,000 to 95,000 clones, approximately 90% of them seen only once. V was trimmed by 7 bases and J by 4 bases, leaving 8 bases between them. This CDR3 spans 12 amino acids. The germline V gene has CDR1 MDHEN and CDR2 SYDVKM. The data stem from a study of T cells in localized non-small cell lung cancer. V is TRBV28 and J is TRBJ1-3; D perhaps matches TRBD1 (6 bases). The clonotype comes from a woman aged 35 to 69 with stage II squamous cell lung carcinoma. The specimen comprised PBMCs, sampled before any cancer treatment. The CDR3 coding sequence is TGTGCCAGCACAGGGGAGGGAAACACCATATATTTT. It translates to CASTGEGNTIYF.